The present T cell receptor (beta chain) was sequenced within a study of cytomegalovirus exposure and HLA in healthy donors. The repertoire was sequenced with immunoSEQ multiplex PCR; TCRdb's copy has only in-frame clones and lacks some. Found here are under 250,000 clones, roughly 85% of them singletons; the top ten hold around 5.6%. This receptor was taken from a woman aged 18 to 35 in good health and CMV-seronegative. Sample: PBMCs.

The CDR3: CASSSVRGGSYGYTF. CDR3 DNA sequence: TGTGCCAGCAGCTCCGTTCGTGGGGGCAGCTATGGCTACACCTTC. The rearrangement uses TRBV6-5 and TRBJ1-2, with D tentatively TRBD1 (6 bases). In germline, CDR1 is MNHEY, CDR2 SVGAGI. V lost 6 bases, J lost 4 bases, and 18 bases lay in between. The CDR3 length is 15 residues.